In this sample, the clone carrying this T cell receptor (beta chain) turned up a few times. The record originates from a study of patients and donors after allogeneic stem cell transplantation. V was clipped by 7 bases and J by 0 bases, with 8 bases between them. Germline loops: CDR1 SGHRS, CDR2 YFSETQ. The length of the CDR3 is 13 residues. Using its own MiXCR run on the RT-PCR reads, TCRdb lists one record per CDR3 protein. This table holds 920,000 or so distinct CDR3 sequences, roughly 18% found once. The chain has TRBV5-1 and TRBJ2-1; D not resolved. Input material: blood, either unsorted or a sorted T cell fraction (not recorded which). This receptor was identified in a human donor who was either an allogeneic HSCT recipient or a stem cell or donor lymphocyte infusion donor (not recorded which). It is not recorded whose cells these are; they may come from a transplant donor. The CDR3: CASRISSYNEQFF. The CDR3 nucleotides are TGCGCCAGCCGAATCAGCTCCTACAATGAGCAGTTCTTC.